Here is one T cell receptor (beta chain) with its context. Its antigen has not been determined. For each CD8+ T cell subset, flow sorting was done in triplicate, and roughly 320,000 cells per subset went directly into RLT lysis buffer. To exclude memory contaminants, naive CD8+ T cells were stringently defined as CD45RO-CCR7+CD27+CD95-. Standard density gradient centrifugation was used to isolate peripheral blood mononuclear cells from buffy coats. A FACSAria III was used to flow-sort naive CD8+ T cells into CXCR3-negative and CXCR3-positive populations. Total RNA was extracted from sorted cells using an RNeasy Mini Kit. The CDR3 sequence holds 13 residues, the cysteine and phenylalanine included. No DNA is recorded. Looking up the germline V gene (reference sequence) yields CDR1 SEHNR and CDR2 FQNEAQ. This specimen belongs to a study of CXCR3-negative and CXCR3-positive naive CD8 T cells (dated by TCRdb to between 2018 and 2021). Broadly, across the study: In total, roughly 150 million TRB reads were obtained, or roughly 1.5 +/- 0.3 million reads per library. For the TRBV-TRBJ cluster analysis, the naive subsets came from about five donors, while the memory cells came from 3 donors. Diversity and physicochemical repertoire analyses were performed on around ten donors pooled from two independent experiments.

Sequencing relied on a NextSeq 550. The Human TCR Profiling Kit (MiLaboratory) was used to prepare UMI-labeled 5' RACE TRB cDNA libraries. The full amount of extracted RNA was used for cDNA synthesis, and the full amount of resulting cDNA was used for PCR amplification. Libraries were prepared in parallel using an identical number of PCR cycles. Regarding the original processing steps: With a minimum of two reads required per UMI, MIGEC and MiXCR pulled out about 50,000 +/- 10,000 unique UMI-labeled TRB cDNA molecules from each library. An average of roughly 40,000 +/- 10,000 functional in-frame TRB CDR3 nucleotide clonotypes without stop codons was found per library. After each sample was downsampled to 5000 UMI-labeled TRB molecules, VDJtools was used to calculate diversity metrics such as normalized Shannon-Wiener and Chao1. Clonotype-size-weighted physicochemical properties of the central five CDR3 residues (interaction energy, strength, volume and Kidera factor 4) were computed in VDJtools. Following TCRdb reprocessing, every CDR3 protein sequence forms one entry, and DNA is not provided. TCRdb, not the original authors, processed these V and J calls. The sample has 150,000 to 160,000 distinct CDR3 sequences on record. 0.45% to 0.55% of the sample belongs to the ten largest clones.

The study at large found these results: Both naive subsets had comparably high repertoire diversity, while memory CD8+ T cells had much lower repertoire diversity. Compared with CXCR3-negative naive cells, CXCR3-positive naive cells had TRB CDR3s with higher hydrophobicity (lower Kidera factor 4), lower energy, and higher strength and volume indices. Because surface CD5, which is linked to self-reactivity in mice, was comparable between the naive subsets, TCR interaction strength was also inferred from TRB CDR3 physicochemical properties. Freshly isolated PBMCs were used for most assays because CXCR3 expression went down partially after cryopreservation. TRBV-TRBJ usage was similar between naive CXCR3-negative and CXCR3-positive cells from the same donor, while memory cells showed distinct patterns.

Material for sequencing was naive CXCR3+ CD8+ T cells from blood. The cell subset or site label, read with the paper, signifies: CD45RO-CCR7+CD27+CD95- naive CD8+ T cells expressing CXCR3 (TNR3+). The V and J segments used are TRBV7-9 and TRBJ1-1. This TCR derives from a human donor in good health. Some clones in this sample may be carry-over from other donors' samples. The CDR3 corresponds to CASSVDENTEAFF.